This TCR beta chain is from a study of control samples from healthy donors and cancer patients. Profiling relied on immunoSEQ multiplex PCR, and the TCRdb table lists in-frame clones only, not all of them. The sample has roughly 120,000 clones, roughly 90% seen once. Concerning this clone: At one end, the junction sequence differs from germline, possibly due to a read error. This CDR3 is also generated by other DNA sequences in the sample.

The CDR3 has 14 residues. Germline loops: CDR1 LNHNV, CDR2 YYDKDF (reference sequence). The sample taken for sequencing was PBMCs. The V gene is TRBV15, the J gene TRBJ1-1, with D unresolved. The receptor comes from a woman in her sixties or seventies with lung cancer. The CDR3 sequence is CATSRGPSNTEAFF. The CDR3, as DNA: TGTGCCACTAGCAGAGGTCCCTCAAACACTGAAGCTTTCTTT. Full variable domain (rest looked up from reference TRBV15 and TRBJ1-1): DAMVIQNPRYQVTQFGKPVTLSCSQTLNHNVMYWYQQKSSQAPKLLFHYYDKDFNNEADTPDNFQSRRPNTSFCFLDIRSPGLGDTAMYLCATSRGPSNTEAFFGQGTRLTVV.